Listed below are T cell receptor beta chains from one sample, sequenced in a study of cytomegalovirus exposure and HLA in healthy donors. The assay was immunoSEQ multiplex PCR, and TCRdb's table has in-frame clones only and misses some. The table shows about 260,000 clones, with around four fifths occurring only once. Sequenced material: PBMCs. Receptors were obtained from a woman aged 40-49 years in good health and CMV-seropositive. Both conserved end residues are part of each CDR3. The D gene is left open where the match is weak. Rows give clone size only sometimes, using once, few, many, or a class for an expanded clone.

V	size	length	J	D	DNA	CDR3
TRBV7-2	.	16	TRBJ2-5	.	TGTGCCAGCAGCCCACTCGGGTGGGGGCAAGGCGGGACCCAGTACTTC	CASSPLGWGQGGTQYF
TRBV30	once	15	TRBJ2-7	TRBD2	TGTGCCTGGAGTGTACAGACTAGCGGTTCCTACGAGCAGTACTTC	CAWSVQTSGSYEQYF
TRBV19	.	13	TRBJ1-6	.	TGTGCCAGTAGGGGGACAATGGTCTCACCCCTCCACTTT	CASRGTMVSPLHF
TRBV6-5	.	14	TRBJ1-2	TRBD1	TGTGCCAGCAGTTACCAACAGGGGGAGGATGGCTACACCTTC	CASSYQQGEDGYTF
TRBV6-5	.	14	TRBJ2-7	.	TGTGCCAGCAGTTACTCGCCAGCGACCTACGAGCAGTACTTC	CASSYSPATYEQYF
TRBV12-5	.	15	TRBJ2-3	.	TGTGCTAGTGGTTTACTCAGCGGAAGCACGGATACGCAGTATTTT	CASGLLSGSTDTQYF
TRBV5-1	.	13	TRBJ2-7	.	TGCGCCAGCAGCATCGACGGACAATACGAGCAGTACTTC	CASSIDGQYEQYF
TRBV19	.	16	TRBJ2-1	TRBD2	TGTGCCAGTAAAGACAGCGGGAGGGGTTCCTACAATGAGCAGTTCTTC	CASKDSGRGSYNEQFF
TRBV28	.	14	TRBJ1-5	.	TGTGCCAGCAGTTTACACAGGGAGAATCAGCCCCAGCATTTT	CASSLHRENQPQHF
TRBV29-1	.	12	TRBJ2-3	.	TGCAGCGTTGACTCTCCCACAGATACGCAGTATTTT	CSVDSPTDTQYF
TRBV28	few	15	TRBJ2-2	TRBD2	TGTGCCAGCAGTTATCCAGCGGGAGCCTCCGGGGAGCTGTTTTTT	CASSYPAGASGELFF
TRBV30	.	11	TRBJ2-1	.	TGTGCCTGGAGTCTGGCGGATGAGCAGTTCTTC	CAWSLADEQFF
TRBV4-2	.	15	TRBJ2-5	.	TGTGCCAGCAGCCAAGATTCCTCCAGGGTGTATGAGCAGTACTTC	CASSQDSSRVYEQYF
TRBV15	few	15	TRBJ2-7	.	TGTGCCACCAGCAGTGATGACGGGAGTTCCTACGAGCAGTACTTC	CATSSDDGSSYEQYF
TRBV7-8	.	16	TRBJ2-7	TRBD2	TGTGCCAGCAGCCTAGGGACTAGCGGGAGCTCCTACGAGCAGTACTTC	CASSLGTSGSSYEQYF
TRBV6-5	.	14	TRBJ1-2	.	TGTGCCAGCAACGGGGGTCTCCCGGAACGCGGCTACACCTTC	CASNGGLPERGYTF
TRBV27	.	14	TRBJ2-2	.	TGTGCCAGCAGTTTTTCGGGGGTCACCGGGGAGCTGTTTTTT	CASSFSGVTGELFF
TRBV5-6	.	15	TRBJ2-7	TRBD2	TGTGCCAGCAGTCTGGGACTAGCTAGCTCCTACGAGCAGTACTTC	CASSLGLASSYEQYF
TRBV11-3	.	15	TRBJ2-3	TRBD2	TGTGCCAGCAGCTTAGGGACTAGCGAAGCGGATACGCAGTATTTT	CASSLGTSEADTQYF
TRBV4-2	.	19	TRBJ2-2	TRBD2	TGTGCCAGCAGCCAAGGCGGGGCTAGCGGGAGGACATACACCGGGGAGCTGTTTTTT	CASSQGGASGRTYTGELFF
TRBV4-1	.	14	TRBJ2-7	.	TGCGCCAGCAGCCAAGCCGGGAGAGGATTCGAGCAGTACTTC	CASSQAGRGFEQYF
TRBV5-1	.	17	TRBJ1-4	TRBD1	TGCGCCAGCAGCTGGGGAGAGGGGGCCGCGACTAATGAAAAACTGTTTTTT	CASSWGEGAATNEKLFF
TRBV18	.	13	TRBJ1-6	TRBD1	TGTGCCAGCTCACCACCGGACAGGGGTGTCCTCCACTTT	CASSPPDRGVLHF
TRBV7-9	once	13	TRBJ1-2	.	TGTGCCAGCAGCTTAGATCACTTCGTAGGCTACACCTTC	CASSLDHFVGYTF
TRBV9	.	16	TRBJ2-2	.	TGTGCCAGCAGCGGTCCGGAGGGCTCAAACACCGGGGAGCTGTTTTTT	CASSGPEGSNTGELFF
TRBV28	.	15	TRBJ1-2	TRBD1	TGTGCCAGCAGCCCCAACGGACAGGGGACAACGGGCTACACCTTC	CASSPNGQGTTGYTF
TRBV7-3	few	14	TRBJ2-3	.	TGTGCCAGCAGCCATGGGGCAGGGTTAGATACGCAGTATTTT	CASSHGAGLDTQYF
TRBV5-1	.	15	TRBJ2-7	TRBD2	TGCGCCAGCAGCTACCTAGCGGGAGGTTCCTACGAGCAGTACTTC	CASSYLAGGSYEQYF
TRBV6-5	.	14	TRBJ2-1	TRBD1	TGTGCCACCGCGGACAGGGGGTCCTACAATGAGCAGTTCTTC	CATADRGSYNEQFF
TRBV9	.	17	TRBJ2-6	.	TGTGCCAGCAGCGTATCCGAGGAGACCTCTGGGGCCAACGTCCTGACTTTC	CASSVSEETSGANVLTF
TRBV6-6	.	15	TRBJ2-7	TRBD1	TGTGCCAGCAGTTACTCGGACAGGGGAAGCTACGAGCAGTACTTC	CASSYSDRGSYEQYF
TRBV18	.	13	TRBJ2-3	TRBD2	TGTGCCGGGGGAGGGGACCGCACAGATACGCAGTATTTT	CAGGGDRTDTQYF
TRBV9	.	15	TRBJ1-2	.	TGTGCCAGCAGCGTAGGCGGCGGGACTAACTATGGCTACACCTTC	CASSVGGGTNYGYTF
TRBV6-4	.	14	TRBJ2-2	.	TGTGCCAGTAAGATGACAGGGAGGACCGGGGAGCTGTTTTTT	CASKMTGRTGELFF
TRBV28	.	16	TRBJ2-7	TRBD2	TGTGCCAGCAGTTGGGCTAGCGGGTCTCCACGCTACGAGCAGTACTTC	CASSWASGSPRYEQYF
TRBV7-2	.	12	TRBJ1-5	.	TGTGCCAGCAGCTTATCGTATCAGCCCCAGCATTTT	CASSLSYQPQHF
TRBV27	.	17	TRBJ2-1	TRBD2	TGTGCCAGCAAGGCACTAGCGGGAGAGGGTACCTACAATGAGCAGTTCTTC	CASKALAGEGTYNEQFF
TRBV6-4	.	18	TRBJ2-5	TRBD2	TGTGCCAGCAGTGAAGCCGGGACTAGCGGGAGTGAGATAGAGACCCAGTACTTC	CASSEAGTSGSEIETQYF
TRBV5-1	.	16	TRBJ2-3	TRBD2	TGCGCCAGCAGCTTGGGGGGGACTAGCGGCACAGATACGCAGTATTTT	CASSLGGTSGTDTQYF
TRBV27	.	14	TRBJ2-7	.	TGTGCCAGCAGTCCCCGACAGTTCTCCTACGAGCAGTACTTC	CASSPRQFSYEQYF
TRBV7-2	.	16	TRBJ1-5	.	TGTGCCAGCAGCTTAGATGGCATCCCGGCGGAACAGCCCCAGCATTTT	CASSLDGIPAEQPQHF